Following are 10 T cell receptor beta chains from one sample sequenced in a study of response to subunit inactivated influenza vaccine (dated 2018 in TCRdb). The library relied on RT-PCR. For sequencing, an Illumina HiSeq 2500 was employed. TCRdb applied fastp at Q25 and MiXCR to the public reads, then kept only in-frame beta chains. Each entry is one CDR3 protein sequence, shown with its most common DNA and genes. The table for this sample lists 700,000 to 800,000 distinct CDR3 sequences; roughly 20% of them were counted only once. Roughly a tenth of the sample is held by the ten biggest clonotypes. This sample comprised PBMCs from blood, obtained more than 4 days after vaccination. All receptors come from a middle-aged man who received an inactivated influenza vaccine. Donor details come from another sample of the same person, matched by shared clones.

The CDR3 DNA reads as TGTGCCAGCAGTCGAAACCCGGGACAGGATACCGGGGAGCTGTTTTTT. Its translation: CASSRNPGQDTGELFF. The chain employs TRBV12-3 or TRBV12-4 and TRBJ2-2; 8 bases match TRBD1. This CDR3 has 16 residues. V dropped 5 bases and J dropped 5; count of bases not matched to a gene: 10.

In its sample, this clonotype was seen a few times. The chain employs TRBV11-1 and TRBJ2-1; 13 bases are shared with TRBD2. Germline loops: CDR1 SGHAT, CDR2 FQDESV (reference sequence). The CDR3 sequence is 18 residues long. V was clipped by 2 bases and J by 3 bases; unmatched bases: 7. The CDR3 DNA follows: TGTGCCAGCAGCTTACGGACTAGCGGGAGCTGGGACTACAATGAGCAGTTCTTC. Translation: CASSLRTSGSWDYNEQFF.

V usage is TRBV9 and J usage is TRBJ2-2; D assignment may be TRBD1 or TRBD2 (6 bases each). From germline, CDR1 is SGDLS and CDR2 YYNGEE. CDR3 length equals 16 residues. Trimming shortened V by 4 bases and J by 4 bases, and 17 bases separated the two germline ends. The CDR3 loop is CASSLGGGRSTGELFF. CDR3 sequence (DNA): TGTGCCAGCAGCCTAGGTGGGGGGCGAAGCACCGGGGAGCTGTTTTTT.

This chain connects TRBV6-1 to TRBJ2-2; 8 bases agree with TRBD1. The germline V gene has CDR1 MNHNS and CDR2 SASEGT. This CDR3 spans 14 amino acids. V shed 6 bases and J 7 bases; nucleotides not matched to a gene: 7. The CDR3 spells CASRGRGRGGELFF. In nucleotides, the CDR3 is TGTGCCAGCAGGGGCAGGGGGCGCGGCGGGGAGCTGTTTTTT.

This clonotype was found many times. The rearrangement links TRBV20-1 to TRBJ1-2; TRBD1 matches at 9 bases. The CDR3 is 13 residues long. Germline CDR1 reads DFQATT; CDR2 reads SNEGSKA (reference sequence). The V gene end was trimmed by 5 bases and the J gene end by 8 bases; junction bases not matched to a gene: 9. CDR3 sequence: CSARTGAHPGYTF. CDR3 coding DNA: TGCAGTGCTCGGACAGGGGCTCACCCCGGCTACACCTTC.

This clonotype was counted between two and nine times. The chain has TRBV12-3 or TRBV12-4 and TRBJ1-1; 9 bases map to TRBD1. Trimming at V came to 7 bases and at J to 1 base, leaving 7 bases not matched to a gene. This CDR3 has 15 amino acids. The CDR3 DNA reads as TGTGCCAGCACTCGGACAGGGGTCGGGAACACTGAAGCTTTCTTT. Its translation is CASTRTGVGNTEAFF.

This clonotype was detected only a few times. The rearrangement uses TRBV10-3 and TRBJ1-1; D is undetermined. The CDR3 loop spans 15 amino acids. V lost 6 bases to trimming and J lost 1 base, with 15 bases between them. CDR1 is ENHRY and CDR2 is SYGVKD in the germline V gene. The CDR3 protein is CAISPSGQTNTEAFF. As DNA, the CDR3 is TGTGCCATCAGCCCTTCCGGGCAGACGAACACTGAAGCTTTCTTT.

The rearrangement links TRBV6-1 to TRBJ2-1; D possibly corresponds to TRBD2 (5 bases). Germline V gene lookup returns CDR1 MNHNS and CDR2 SASEGT. Trimming shortened V by 8 bases and J by 0 bases, and 23 bases separated the two germline ends. CDR3 length equals 18 residues. CDR3 nucleotide sequence: TGTGCCAGCCAATCGCTTACTAGTTCGAGAAGCTCCTACAATGAGCAGTTCTTC. It encodes CASQSLTSSRSSYNEQFF.

This clonotype was counted a few times. The chain combines TRBV4-2 with TRBJ1-1, with D tentatively TRBD1 (5 bases). CDR1 and CDR2 (germline): LGHNA, YNFKEQ. V shed 0 bases and J shed 7 bases, with 18 bases lying between them. CDR3 length: 16 residues. The CDR3 loop reads CASSQDGQPHRGEAFF. The CDR3 DNA follows: TGTGCCAGCAGCCAAGATGGTCAACCGCATAGGGGTGAAGCTTTCTTT.

V is TRBV29-1 and J is TRBJ1-1; no definite D call. The germline CDR1 and CDR2 sequences are SQVTM and ANQGSEA. The CDR3 has 10 residues. The germline V and J ends were trimmed by 3 bases and 6 bases, with 5 bases remaining between them. The DNA of the CDR3 is TGCAGCGTTGAGGTGGCTGAAGCTTTCTTT. It specifies CSVEVAEAFF. The whole variable domain, filled in from reference TRBV29-1 and TRBJ1-1, reads SAVISQKPSRDICQRGTSLTIQCQVDSQVTMMFWYRQQPGQSLTLIATANQGSEATYESGFVIDKFPISRPNLTFSTLTVSNMSPEDSSIYLCSVEVAEAFFGQGTRLTVV.